The 26 T cell receptor beta chains below were found in one sample sequenced in a study of neurological immune-mediated disorders. A single record per CDR3 protein comes from TCRdb applying MiXCR to the 5' RACE reads. The profile shows about 70,000 distinct CDR3 sequences, 4.8% of them singletons. Source material: PBMCs. The receptors here all came from a woman in her 70s with multiple sclerosis.

Many counts were recorded for this clonotype. The chain uses TRBV7-2 and TRBJ2-7; 9 nucleotides agree with TRBD2. The CDR3 runs 14 residues. With 5 bases clipped from V and 4 bases from J, the junction kept 6 bases outside the gene matches. Germline CDR1 and CDR2: SGHTA and FQGNSA. The CDR3 is CASSPESGRYEQYF. The CDR3 nucleotides are TGTGCCAGCAGCCCAGAGAGCGGGAGGTACGAGCAGTACTTC.

This clonotype was seen a few times. The rearrangement joins TRBV6-2 or TRBV6-3 to TRBJ2-2; D is possibly TRBD1 (5 bases). Germline V gene lookup returns CDR1 MNHEY and CDR2 SVGEGT. This CDR3 comprises 12 residues. V lost 5 bases and J lost 6, with 7 bases in between. CDR3 residues: CASSVGPGELFF. The CDR3 DNA follows: TGTGCCAGCAGTGTGGGGCCCGGGGAGCTGTTTTTT.

This clonotype was seen repeatedly, ten times or more. The chain carries TRBV5-1 and TRBJ2-1, with D maybe TRBD1 (5 bases). The CDR3 has 13 amino acids. The V gene's germline CDR1 is SGHRS and CDR2 YFSETQ. The ends were cut back, 4 bases at V and 5 bases at J, with 10 bases in the middle. For the CDR3, the DNA is TGCGCCAGCAGCCCGACAGTACACAATGAGCAGTTCTTC. Translated, it gives CASSPTVHNEQFF.

There are many counts of this clonotype. The chain has TRBV3-1 and TRBJ1-4; D remains unclear. Germline V gene lookup returns CDR1 LGHDT and CDR2 YNNKEL (reference sequence). V was pared by 4 bases and J by 4 bases, with 13 bases between. CDR3 size: 15 residues. This CDR3 reads CASSRNGDFNEKLFF. The CDR3 bases are TGTGCCAGCAGCCGCAATGGAGACTTTAATGAAAAACTGTTTTTT.

The chain is built from TRBV4-2 and TRBJ2-1; 8 bases fit TRBD2. Per the germline V gene, CDR1 is LGHNA and CDR2 is YNFKEQ. The CDR3 spans 14 residues. Trimming took 1 base from V and 5 from J; bases not matched to a gene: 1. The CDR3 DNA follows: TGTGCCAGCAGCCAAGCACTAGCGGACAATGAGCAGTTCTTC. This sequence encodes CASSQALADNEQFF.

This clonotype was counted ten times or more. The chain couples TRBV11-2 to TRBJ1-1; D is uncertain. Per germline, CDR1 SGHAT and CDR2 FQNNGV. The CDR3 sequence is 15 residues long. Trimming stripped 0 bases from V and 4 bases from J, with 12 bases between. In DNA, the CDR3 is TGTGCCAGCAGCTTAGAATCCGGGTTGGGCACTGAAGCTTTCTTT. Translated: CASSLESGLGTEAFF.

This clonotype was counted at least ten times. CDR3 region: CATSDTGASYNEQFF. The CDR3 coding sequence is TGTGCCACCAGTGATACGGGGGCTTCCTACAATGAGCAGTTCTTC. This sequence joins TRBV24-1 and TRBJ2-1; D tentatively fits TRBD1 or TRBD2 (6 bases each). This CDR3 has 15 amino acids. Trimming removed 3 bases from V and 1 base from J, with 9 bases in between. CDR1 is KGHDR and CDR2 is SFDVKD in the germline V gene.

This clonotype showed up just a few times. The gene calls are TRBV3-1 and TRBJ2-2; a possible D gene is TRBD2 (6 bases). V dropped 0 bases and J dropped 4 bases, with 12 bases sitting between them. The CDR3 runs to 16 residues. Germline V gives CDR1 LGHDT, CDR2 YNNKEL (reference sequence). The CDR3 loop reads CASSQEGLASTGELFF. The CDR3 nucleotides are TGTGCCAGCAGCCAAGAAGGGCTAGCGTCCACCGGGGAGCTGTTTTTT.

This clonotype was seen ten or more times. V usage is TRBV10-3 and J usage is TRBJ1-5; D unresolved. V shed 6 bases and J shed 2 bases, with 14 bases lying between them. CDR1 is ENHRY and CDR2 is SYGVKD in the germline V gene. The CDR3 is 15 residues long. The CDR3 protein is CAISLTLEGNQPQHF. CDR3 sequence (DNA): TGTGCCATCAGCCTAACCCTGGAGGGCAATCAGCCCCAGCATTTT.

DNA for the CDR3: TGCGCCAGCAGCTTGGGGGCGACAGTCTACGAGCAGTACTTC. This translates into CASSLGATVYEQYF. The chain combines TRBV5-1 with TRBJ2-7, with a weak D call TRBD1 (5 bases). V was pared by 0 bases and J by 3 bases, with 10 bases between. The CDR3 has 14 residues. Germline values: CDR1 SGHRS, CDR2 YFSETQ.

This clonotype was seen at least ten times. The gene calls are TRBV29-1 and TRBJ2-7; 9 positions agree with TRBD1. The CDR3 has 13 amino acids. V dropped 6 bases and J dropped 4; count of bases not matched to a gene: 7. The V gene's germline CDR1 is SQVTM and CDR2 ANQGSEA. The CDR3 sequence is CSVPGQGYYEQYF. The DNA for the CDR3 is TGCAGCGTGCCCGGACAGGGGTATTACGAGCAGTACTTC.

This clonotype occurred many times. The chain employs TRBV20-1 and TRBJ2-2, with 13 nucleotides matching TRBD2. CDR3 length equals 17 residues. V gave up 6 bases and J gave up 2 bases; unmatched junction bases: 9. Germline loops: CDR1 DFQATT, CDR2 SNEGSKA (reference sequence). The CDR3 nucleotides read TGCAGTGCCTACGGACTAGCGGGAGAGCTTAACACCGGGGAGCTGTTTTTT. It encodes CSAYGLAGELNTGELFF.

At least ten counts were recorded for this clonotype. This chain joins TRBV20-1 and TRBJ2-5; no clear D. Trimming took 3 bases from V and 1 from J, leaving 9 bases between them. Per germline, CDR1 DFQATT and CDR2 SNEGSKA (reference sequence). The CDR3 length is 13 residues. CDR3 coding DNA: TGCAGTGCTAGTATAACAGTCCAAGAGACCCAGTACTTC. Residues: CSASITVQETQYF.

This clonotype has at least ten counts. The V call is TRBV24-1, the J call TRBJ2-5, with 11 bases aligning to TRBD2. The CDR3 has 15 residues. Trimming took 3 bases from V and 4 from J; bases not matched to a gene: 3. CDR1 KGHDR and CDR2 SFDVKD come from the germline V gene. This chain's CDR3 is CATSDPGLAGETQYF. CDR3 in DNA: TGTGCCACCAGTGATCCTGGACTAGCGGGAGAGACCCAGTACTTC.

This clonotype was observed at least ten times. This CDR3 reads CASSPREASYEQYF. The CDR3 DNA is TGCGCCAGCAGCCCAAGGGAGGCGTCCTACGAGCAGTACTTC. The chain links TRBV5-1 to TRBJ2-7; perhaps TRBD2 as D (6 bases). CDR3 length equals 14 residues. Germline CDR1 is SGHRS and CDR2 is YFSETQ. Trimming left V 4 bases short and J 1 base short, with 12 bases between. Full variable domain (missing parts from reference TRBV5-1 and TRBJ2-7): KAGVTQTPRYLIKTRGQQVTLSCSPISGHRSVSWYQQTPGQGLQFLFEYFSETQRNKGNFPGRFSGRQFSNSRSEMNVSTLELGDSALYLCASSPREASYEQYFGPGTRLTVT.

This clonotype was detected many times. The rearrangement joins TRBV29-1 to TRBJ2-1; 7 bases are shared with TRBD1. Germline V CDR1 and CDR2: SQVTM, ANQGSEA. CDR3 length equals 12 residues. Trimming removed 0 bases from V and 10 bases from J; junction bases left unmatched: 3. The CDR3 nucleotides read TGCAGCGTTGAAGAAGGGACAGCCGAGCAGTTCTTC. This sequence encodes CSVEEGTAEQFF.

At least ten counts were recorded for this clonotype. The chain uses TRBV6-2 or TRBV6-3 and TRBJ2-4, with D perhaps matching TRBD1 or TRBD2 (5 bases each). Deletions cut 0 bases from V and 4 bases from J, with 10 bases between. The V gene's germline CDR1 is MNHEY and CDR2 SVGEGT. CDR3 length equals 15 residues. The CDR3 sequence is CASSYSGDPKNIQYF. CDR3 coding DNA: TGTGCCAGCAGTTACTCGGGGGACCCTAAAAACATTCAGTACTTC.

This clonotype appeared many times. The rearrangement links TRBV7-2 to TRBJ1-2; D is undetermined. Trimming cost V 1 base and J 2 bases, with 8 bases left between them. Per the germline V gene, CDR1 is SGHTA and CDR2 is FQGNSA. This CDR3 comprises 14 residues. The CDR3 spells CASSLDSANYGYTF. DNA for the CDR3: TGTGCCAGCAGCTTAGACTCTGCCAACTATGGCTACACCTTC.

Many counts were recorded for this clonotype. This chain connects TRBV18 to TRBJ2-1; 13 bases match TRBD2. The CDR3 has 18 amino acids. The J segment lost 1 base and the V segment lost 3 bases, leaving 6 bases of the junction unmatched. Germline V gene sequence: CDR1 KGHSH, CDR2 LQKENI. This CDR3 reads CASSPGLAGFLSYNEQFF. The CDR3 DNA is TGTGCCAGCTCACCGGGACTAGCGGGATTCCTGTCCTACAATGAGCAGTTCTTC.

This clonotype has at least ten counts. The chain joins TRBV5-5 to TRBJ2-3, with TRBD1 as a possible D gene (5 bases). Germline V gene lookup returns CDR1 SGHKS and CDR2 YYEKEE (reference sequence). CDR3 length: 15 residues. V lost 3 bases and J 4 bases, leaving 15 bases between the germline ends. The CDR3 nucleotides read TGTGCCAGCAGCTCGACAGTCCTGATGGCAGATACGCAGTATTTT. It translates to CASSSTVLMADTQYF.

The table lists this clonotype with many counts. V usage is TRBV28 and J usage is TRBJ1-5; weak D call: TRBD1 (6 bases). This CDR3 has 13 amino acids. CDR1 and CDR2 from the germline V gene are MDHEN and SYDVKM. V was shortened by 4 bases and J by 10 bases, with 14 bases between the two germline ends. The CDR3 sequence: CASSSRGYNPQHF. The CDR3 nucleotides read TGTGCCAGCAGTTCCAGGGGATATAACCCCCAGCATTTT.

This clonotype was recorded many times. V and J are TRBV5-1 and TRBJ1-1, with D maybe TRBD1 (5 bases). The ends were cut back, 2 bases at V and 6 bases at J, with 11 bases in the middle. CDR3 length: 13 amino acids. Germline CDR1 SGHRS, CDR2 YFSETQ. The CDR3 protein is CASSFMGGAEAFF. The CDR3 DNA reads TGCGCCAGCAGCTTCATGGGAGGGGCTGAAGCTTTCTTT.

This clonotype showed up many times. V usage is TRBV20-1 and J usage is TRBJ2-5; 8 nucleotides align to TRBD2. V shed 3 bases and J 5 bases; nucleotides not matched to a gene: 11. CDR3 length: 15 amino acids. Germline CDR1 DFQATT, CDR2 SNEGSKA (reference sequence). The CDR3 DNA is TGCAGTGCTAGTAGGGCTAGCGGGCTTGGGGAGACCCAGTACTTC. Translation gives CSASRASGLGETQYF.

This clonotype was seen at least ten times. The chain is built from TRBV5-1 and TRBJ2-2; perhaps TRBD1 as D (6 bases). CDR3 length: 15 amino acids. Per the germline V gene, CDR1 is SGHRS and CDR2 is YFSETQ. Between the trimmed V and J ends, which lost 2 bases and 1 base, there was a span of 9 bases. CDR3 loop: CASSLQGRNTGELFF. The CDR3, as DNA: TGCGCCAGCAGCTTACAGGGAAGGAACACCGGGGAGCTGTTTTTT.

The chain links TRBV5-8 to TRBJ2-3; D possibly corresponds to TRBD1 (5 bases). The V end lost 0 bases, the J end lost 2 bases, and 10 bases lay between the germline ends. Germline loops: CDR1 SGHTS, CDR2 YDEGEE. CDR3 length equals 15 residues. The CDR3: CASSLEGRVTDTQYF. The CDR3, as DNA: TGTGCCAGCAGCTTGGAGGGCAGGGTCACAGATACGCAGTATTTT.

This clonotype appeared many times. The J gene is TRBJ2-1, the V gene TRBV5-1, with 7 bases matching TRBD1. There are 13 residues in the CDR3. CDR1 and CDR2 from the germline V gene are SGHRS and YFSETQ. V was clipped by 5 bases and J by 3 bases; unmatched bases: 2. DNA of the CDR3: TGCGCCAGCAGGCCAGGGGGCTACAATGAGCAGTTCTTC. This gives the protein CASRPGGYNEQFF. Full variable domain (rest looked up from reference TRBV5-1 and TRBJ2-1): KAGVTQTPRYLIKTRGQQVTLSCSPISGHRSVSWYQQTPGQGLQFLFEYFSETQRNKGNFPGRFSGRQFSNSRSEMNVSTLELGDSALYLCASRPGGYNEQFFGPGTRLTVL.